The next 26 T cell receptor beta chains were all read from a single sample in a study of beta chain features in type 1 diabetes. Sequenced material consisted of expressed TCRB transcripts (all of the isolated RNA was reverse transcribed). Assay used: immunoSEQ multiplex PCR; TCRdb lists only in-frame clones, some missing. The sample has about 250,000 clones; 13% to 15% are singletons. The sequencing sample was made of naive CD4+ T cells from blood. The receptors were gathered from a woman aged 40 to 49 in good health.

In this sample, this clone turned up a few times. This chain uses TRBV5-4 with TRBJ1-2; 9 bases match TRBD1. From germline, CDR1 is SGHNT and CDR2 YYREEE (reference sequence). With V trimmed by 4 bases and J by 3 bases, 7 bases remained unmatched. The CDR3 is 15 amino acids. The CDR3 spells CASSRDRDFYYGYTF. The CDR3 region has the DNA TGTGCCAGCAGCCGGGACAGGGACTTTTACTATGGCTACACCTTC.

The chain carries TRBV27 and TRBJ1-1, with TRBD1 matching over 7 bases. Per the germline V gene, CDR1 is MNHEY and CDR2 is SMNVEV (reference sequence). V lost 4 bases and J lost 4; bases outside the gene matches: 6. The CDR3 runs to 14 residues. The CDR3 region has the DNA TGTGCCAGCAGTTCACAGGGGCTGAGCACTGAAGCTTTCTTT. The encoded protein is CASSSQGLSTEAFF.

The chain uses TRBV13 and TRBJ2-1; 7 bases agree with TRBD2. This CDR3 comprises 16 residues. Germline V lookup: CDR1 PRHDT, CDR2 FYEKMQ (reference sequence). V was clipped by 5 bases and J by 8 bases; unmatched bases: 15. The CDR3 coding sequence is TGTGCCAGCAGCCCCCCCCCGCGGGGGAGCCCCCATGAGCAGTTCTTC. Translating gives CASSPPPRGSPHEQFF.

This clone was detected a few times. The chain carries TRBV5-1 and TRBJ1-5; D may be TRBD1 (5 bases). V lost 3 bases, J lost 9 bases, and 13 bases lay in between. The V gene's germline CDR1 is SGHRS and CDR2 YFSETQ. The CDR3 length is 13 residues. The CDR3 loop reads CASSWGPGWPQHF. The CDR3, as DNA: TGCGCCAGCAGCTGGGGCCCTGGGTGGCCCCAGCATTTT.

This clone was counted at least ten times. Distinct nucleotide sequences in the sample also encode this CDR3. The chain has TRBV7-9 and TRBJ1-4; TRBD1 matches 10 bases. This CDR3 region has 14 residues. Trimming took 3 bases from V and 5 from J; bases not matched to a gene: 0. The germline CDR1 and CDR2 sequences are SEHNR and FQNEAQ (reference sequence). CDR3 nucleotide sequence: TGTGCCAGCAGCTTGGGACAGGGGAATGAAAAACTGTTTTTT. It encodes CASSLGQGNEKLFF. Looking up the rest from reference TRBV7-9 and TRBJ1-4 gives the full variable domain: DTGVSQNPRHKITKRGQNVTFRCDPISEHNRLYWYRQTLGQGPEFLTYFQNEAQLEKSRLLSDRFSAERPKGSFSTLEIQRTEQGDSAMYLCASSLGQGNEKLFFGSGTQLSVL.

The V and J genes are TRBV19 and TRBJ1-1, with unresolved D. The CDR3 loop spans 16 amino acids. The ends were cut back, 2 bases at V and 5 bases at J, with 18 bases in the middle. Germline lookup yields CDR1 LNHDA and CDR2 SQIVND (reference sequence). The CDR3 DNA is TGTGCCAGTAGTATATCTCGGTTTGGAGGGAGGACTGAAGCTTTCTTT. Its translation is CASSISRFGGRTEAFF.

The rearrangement links TRBV14 to TRBJ2-7; D possibly corresponds to TRBD1 (6 bases). Trimming took 3 bases from V and 3 from J, leaving 15 bases between them. CDR1 and CDR2 from the germline V gene are SGHDN and FVKESK. The CDR3 totals 15 residues. The DNA for the CDR3 is TGTGCCAGCAGCCAGGGGGCAGGGGTTTTCTACGAGCAGTACTTC. It translates to CASSQGAGVFYEQYF.

The chain combines TRBV7-8 with TRBJ2-3; D not resolved. The CDR3 consists of 16 residues. Germline V gives CDR1 SGHVS, CDR2 FQNEAQ. Trimming removed 6 bases at V and 2 bases at J, with 18 bases between. Written as DNA, the CDR3 is TGTGCCAGCAGGGCAGAACGGGTGTCCCCCACAGATACGCAGTATTTT. Residues: CASRAERVSPTDTQYF.

The chain uses TRBV4-2 and TRBJ2-2, with a tentative D call TRBD1 (7 bases). CDR3 length: 15 amino acids. Trimming took off 0 bases at V and 7 bases at J, with 12 bases between the two ends. Germline loops: CDR1 LGHNA, CDR2 YNFKEQ. The chain's CDR3 is CASSQEGGGVGELFF. The CDR3 coding sequence is TGTGCCAGCAGCCAAGAAGGAGGGGGCGTCGGGGAGCTGTTTTTT.

This clone was seen only a few times. This rearrangement joins TRBV7-2 to TRBJ2-5, with TRBD1 matching over 12 bases. The CDR3 totals 16 residues. The V segment lost 3 bases and the J segment 4 bases; nucleotides outside the gene matches: 6. CDR1 and CDR2 from the germline V gene are SGHTA and FQGNSA. The CDR3 spells CASSFGTGGAGETQYF. The CDR3 DNA reads TGTGCCAGCAGCTTTGGGACAGGGGGCGCCGGAGAGACCCAGTACTTC.

The J gene is TRBJ1-1, the V gene TRBV18, with 7 nucleotides matching TRBD1. With V trimmed by 4 bases and J by 1 base, 9 bases remained unmatched. The CDR3 sequence is 16 residues long. Germline CDR1 and CDR2: KGHSH and LQKENI. CDR3 protein: CASSLTTGSQNTEAFF. In DNA, the CDR3 is TGTGCCAGCTCACTAACGACAGGGAGTCAGAACACTGAAGCTTTCTTT.

The chain links TRBV5-4 to TRBJ2-1, with 9 bases matching TRBD2. CDR1 and CDR2 from the germline V gene are SGHNT and YYREEE (reference sequence). There are 16 residues in the CDR3. With 4 bases clipped from V and 5 bases from J, the junction kept 10 bases outside the gene matches. The CDR3, as DNA: TGTGCCAGCAGCCACGGGTGGGCTAGCGGGGACAATGAGCAGTTCTTC. Protein sequence: CASSHGWASGDNEQFF.

V usage is TRBV2 and J usage is TRBJ2-7; 7 nucleotides agree with TRBD1. J was trimmed by 2 bases and V by 5 bases; bases with no gene match: 6. The V gene's germline CDR1 is SNHLY and CDR2 FYNNEI. This CDR3 contains 14 residues. The CDR3 loop reads CASSKTGPPYEQYF. CDR3 nucleotide sequence: TGTGCCAGCAGTAAGACAGGGCCCCCCTACGAGCAGTACTTC.

For this clone: One end of the junction is discordant with germline, which a read error may explain. The genes are TRBV6-5 and TRBJ2-7; D unresolved. The CDR3 runs 11 residues. The germline V gene encodes CDR1 MNHEY and CDR2 SVGAGI. The CDR3 region has the DNA TGTGCCAGCAGTTACGGGCAGATTATCCACTTC. This codes for CASSYGQIIHF.

The chain employs TRBV6-6 and TRBJ1-1; 10 bases align to TRBD1. The V gene end was trimmed by 5 bases and the J gene end by 0 bases; junction bases not matched to a gene: 6. The CDR3 has 16 amino acids. From germline, CDR1 is MNHNY and CDR2 SVGAGI (reference sequence). The CDR3 sequence: CASSQTGGAVNTEAFF. The DNA for the CDR3 is TGTGCCAGCAGTCAGACAGGGGGCGCGGTGAACACTGAAGCTTTCTTT.

The V gene is TRBV5-4, the J gene TRBJ2-3; 7 positions match TRBD1. The CDR3 runs 14 residues. V shed 4 bases, J shed 2 bases, and the junction held 4 bases outside the gene matches. The germline gives CDR1 SGHNT, CDR2 YYREEE (reference sequence). The CDR3 nucleotides are TGTGCCAGCAGCCCGGGACAGTACACAGATACGCAGTATTTT. Translation: CASSPGQYTDTQYF.

This clone occurred a few times. The chain couples TRBV4-1 to TRBJ2-2, with D perhaps matching TRBD1 (6 bases). The V end lost 0 bases, the J end lost 2 bases, and 19 bases lay between the germline ends. This CDR3 region has 19 residues. Germline V gene data show CDR1 as MGHRA and CDR2 as YSYEKL. CDR3 in DNA: TGCGCCAGCAGCCAAGATCGTTACGAGGGACAAATCAACACCGGGGAGCTGTTTTTT. It is translated as CASSQDRYEGQINTGELFF.

This clone has more than one count but fewer than ten. At the DNA level, this CDR3 is encoded by other sequences in the same sample as well. The J gene is TRBJ2-7, the V gene TRBV29-1; possibly TRBD1 for D (5 bases). With 4 bases removed from V and 4 bases from J, the gap between germline ends came to 11 bases. From germline, CDR1 is SQVTM and CDR2 ANQGSEA. This CDR3 has 12 amino acids. The CDR3 DNA reads as TGCAGCGTTGTAGGGCAGGGTTACGAGCAGTACTTC. Its protein is CSVVGQGYEQYF.

This clone came up a few times. V gene TRBV2 combines with J gene TRBJ2-5; 14 nucleotides agree with TRBD2. The CDR3 totals 14 residues. Trimming cost V 4 bases and J 5 bases; bases outside gene matches: 0. Per germline, CDR1 SNHLY and CDR2 FYNNEI. CDR3: CASSGTSGGETQYF. CDR3 sequence (DNA): TGTGCCAGCAGTGGGACTAGCGGGGGGGAGACCCAGTACTTC.

This clone has more than one count but fewer than ten. This chain joins TRBV21-1 and TRBJ2-7; the table names TRBD2, a call not compared with the DNA. TRBV21-1 is recorded as a pseudogene. This CDR3 is built from 17 residues. CDR3 coding DNA: TGTGCCAGCAGAATCTCGGCTAGCGGGGAGGAGTCCTACGAGCAGTACTTC. Its protein is CASRISASGEESYEQYF.

There are a few counts of this clone. V and J are TRBV29-1 and TRBJ2-7; weak D call: TRBD1 (6 bases). The CDR3 is 14 residues long. V was trimmed by 1 base and J by 2 bases, leaving 12 bases between them. Germline-derived CDR1 and CDR2 are SQVTM and ANQGSEA. The CDR3 is CSVEVQGNPYEQYF. DNA for the CDR3: TGCAGCGTTGAAGTACAGGGAAATCCCTACGAGCAGTACTTC.

The V gene is TRBV10-3, the J gene TRBJ2-5, with TRBD2 identical over 12 bases. This CDR3 contains 18 residues. The germline CDR1 and CDR2 sequences are ENHRY and SYGVKD. V was pared by 2 bases and J by 1 base, with 8 bases of the junction left unmatched. CDR3 DNA sequence: TGTGCCATCAGTGAGCGCGGACTAGCGGGGTCGTCCCAAGAGACCCAGTACTTC. This translates into CAISERGLAGSSQETQYF.

In its sample, this clone was seen a few times. This chain connects TRBV5-1 to TRBJ1-1, with TRBD1 matching over 7 bases. Trimming at V came to 5 bases and at J to 4 bases, leaving 17 bases not matched to a gene. The CDR3 is made up of 17 amino acids. Germline V lookup: CDR1 SGHRS, CDR2 YFSETQ. CDR3 in amino acids: CASRPSRDSLTLTEAFF. In DNA, the CDR3 is TGCGCCAGCAGGCCAAGTCGGGACAGCCTAACCCTCACTGAAGCTTTCTTT.

The chain links TRBV6-5 to TRBJ2-1; the D is unclear. Germline CDR1 and CDR2: MNHEY and SVGAGI. This CDR3 is built from 15 residues. Trimming stripped 2 bases from V and 0 bases from J, with 8 bases between. The CDR3 loop reads CASSYGHSSYNEQFF. CDR3 DNA sequence: TGTGCCAGCAGTTACGGCCACAGCTCCTACAATGAGCAGTTCTTC.

This clone was observed a handful of times. The chain links TRBV19 to TRBJ2-3, with TRBD2 identical over 7 bases. The V gene's germline CDR1 is LNHDA and CDR2 SQIVND (reference sequence). This CDR3 contains 15 residues. V shed 10 bases, J shed 0 bases, and the junction held 10 bases outside the gene matches. This CDR3 reads CATKGLAVSTDTQYF. The DNA of the CDR3 is TGTGCCACCAAGGGGCTAGCGGTTAGCACAGATACGCAGTATTTT.

This clone was seen a handful of times. CDR3 sequence: CASSPKTSGGSETQYF. CDR3 DNA sequence: TGTGCCAGCAGTCCTAAGACTAGCGGGGGATCAGAGACCCAGTACTTC. The rearrangement links TRBV27 to TRBJ2-5; 12 bases are shared with TRBD2. This CDR3 comprises 16 residues. Germline CDR1 and CDR2: MNHEY and SMNVEV (reference sequence). Unmatched junction bases numbered 8, after V lost 5 bases and J lost 4 bases.